This entry is about one T cell receptor beta chain. Its specificity is not known. This sample was taken from a study of T cell responses to AZD1222 COVID-19 vaccine. CDR1 and CDR2 from the germline V gene are MDHEN and SYDVKM. V trimming: 4 bases; J trimming: 6 bases; junction bases outside the gene matches: 7. This CDR3 spans 15 amino acids. Generated by immunoSEQ multiplex PCR, the TCRdb table keeps only in-frame clones and is missing some. The sample has some 200,000 clones, 80% to 95% seen once. Overall study results and limits: The study found Spike-specific TCR breadth and depth rose after two AZD1222 doses. Distributed over spike, vaccine-associated CD4 TCRs predominated at 160-218 and 743-854. Only a handful of AZD1222 recipients, roughly six in all, had baseline seropositivity. Most donors were white British, females outnumbered males, and clonal diversity was possibly underestimated.

The sample consisted of peripheral blood, taken 28 days after the second AZD1222 dose. This receptor was obtained from an adult who received the AZD1222 COVID-19 vaccine. The rearrangement joins TRBV28 to TRBJ1-4, with 8 bases identical to TRBD1. The CDR3 loop is CASSSDPGQDEKLFF. The CDR3 nucleotides read TGTGCCAGCAGTTCAGATCCGGGACAGGATGAAAAACTGTTTTTT.